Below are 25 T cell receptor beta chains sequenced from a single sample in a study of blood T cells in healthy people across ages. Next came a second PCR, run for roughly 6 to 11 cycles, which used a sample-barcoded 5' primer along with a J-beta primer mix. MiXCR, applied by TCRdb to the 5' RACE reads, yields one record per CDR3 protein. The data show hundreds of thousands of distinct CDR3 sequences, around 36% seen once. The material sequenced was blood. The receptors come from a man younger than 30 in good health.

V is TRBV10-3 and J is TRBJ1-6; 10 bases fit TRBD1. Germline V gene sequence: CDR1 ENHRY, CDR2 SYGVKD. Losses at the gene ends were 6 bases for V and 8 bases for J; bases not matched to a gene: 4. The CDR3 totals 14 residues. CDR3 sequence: CAIRAGTGDSPLHF. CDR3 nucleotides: TGTGCCATCAGGGCAGGGACAGGGGATTCACCCCTCCACTTT.

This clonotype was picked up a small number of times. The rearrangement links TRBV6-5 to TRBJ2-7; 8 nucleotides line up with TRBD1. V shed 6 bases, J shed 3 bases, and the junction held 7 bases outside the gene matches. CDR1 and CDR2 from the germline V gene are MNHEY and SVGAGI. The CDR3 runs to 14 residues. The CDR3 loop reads CASRPLDRDYEQYF. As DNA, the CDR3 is TGTGCCAGCAGACCTCTGGACAGGGACTACGAGCAGTACTTC.

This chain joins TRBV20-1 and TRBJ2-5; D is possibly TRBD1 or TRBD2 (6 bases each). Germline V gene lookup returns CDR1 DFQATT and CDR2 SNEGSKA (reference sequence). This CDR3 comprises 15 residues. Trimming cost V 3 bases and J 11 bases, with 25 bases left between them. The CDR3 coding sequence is TGCAGTGCTAGTATTTGGTACCGGGGGCACAATGAGCAGTACTTC. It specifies CSASIWYRGHNEQYF.

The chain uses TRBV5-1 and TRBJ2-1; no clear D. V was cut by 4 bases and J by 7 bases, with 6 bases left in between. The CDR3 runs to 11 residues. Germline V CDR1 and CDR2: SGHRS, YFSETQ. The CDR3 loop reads CASSVKNEQFF. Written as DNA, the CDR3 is TGCGCCAGCAGCGTTAAAAATGAGCAGTTCTTC.

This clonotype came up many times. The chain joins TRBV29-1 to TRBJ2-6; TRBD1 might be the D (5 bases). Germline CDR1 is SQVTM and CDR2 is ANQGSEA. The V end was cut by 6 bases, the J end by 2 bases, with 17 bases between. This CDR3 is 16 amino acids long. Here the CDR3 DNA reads TGCAGCGTCCAGACAGTCGTTGATACTGGGGCCAACGTCCTGACTTTC. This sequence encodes CSVQTVVDTGANVLTF.

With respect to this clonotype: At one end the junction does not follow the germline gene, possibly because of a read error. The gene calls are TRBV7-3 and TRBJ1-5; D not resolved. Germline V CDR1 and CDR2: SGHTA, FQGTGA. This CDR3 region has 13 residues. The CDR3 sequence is CASSLTADQPPHF. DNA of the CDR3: TGTGCCAGCAGCTTAACGGCGGATCAGCCCCCGCATTTT.

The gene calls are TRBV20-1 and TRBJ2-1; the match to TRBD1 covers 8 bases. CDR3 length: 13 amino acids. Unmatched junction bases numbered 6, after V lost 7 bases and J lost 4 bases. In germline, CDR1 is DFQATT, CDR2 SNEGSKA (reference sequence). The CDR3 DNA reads TGCAGTGTCCGGCAGGGGGCTTACAATGAGCAGTTCTTC. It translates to CSVRQGAYNEQFF.

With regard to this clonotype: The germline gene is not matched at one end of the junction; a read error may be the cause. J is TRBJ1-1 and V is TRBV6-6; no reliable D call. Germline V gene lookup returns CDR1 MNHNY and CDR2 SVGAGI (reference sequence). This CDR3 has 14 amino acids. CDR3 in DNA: TGTGCCCGCAGCCAAGGAATAATCAACACTGAAGCTTTCTTT. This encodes CARSQGIINTEAFF.

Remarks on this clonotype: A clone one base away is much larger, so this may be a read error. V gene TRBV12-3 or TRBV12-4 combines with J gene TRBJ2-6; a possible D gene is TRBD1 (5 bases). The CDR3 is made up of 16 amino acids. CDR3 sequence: CASSLRGGSGANVPTF. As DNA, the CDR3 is TGTGCCAGCAGTTTAAGGGGCGGCTCTGGGGCCAACGTCCCGACTTTC.

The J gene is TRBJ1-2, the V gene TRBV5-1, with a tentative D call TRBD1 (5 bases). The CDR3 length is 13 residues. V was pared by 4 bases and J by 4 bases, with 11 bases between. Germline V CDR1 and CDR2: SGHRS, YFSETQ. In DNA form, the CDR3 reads TGCGCCAGCAGCGACCGGGACGGCTATGGCTACACCTTC. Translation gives CASSDRDGYGYTF.

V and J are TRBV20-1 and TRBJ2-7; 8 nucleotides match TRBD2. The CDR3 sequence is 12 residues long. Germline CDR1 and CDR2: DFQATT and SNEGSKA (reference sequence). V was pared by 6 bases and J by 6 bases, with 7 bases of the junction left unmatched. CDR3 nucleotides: TGCAGTGCAAGACGGGGGGGTACCGAGCAGTACTTC. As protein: CSARRGGTEQYF.

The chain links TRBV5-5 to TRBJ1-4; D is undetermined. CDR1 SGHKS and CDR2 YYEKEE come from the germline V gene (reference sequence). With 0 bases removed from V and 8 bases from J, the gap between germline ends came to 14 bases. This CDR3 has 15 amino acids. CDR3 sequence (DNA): TGTGCCAGCAGCTTGGCCATCGGAAGAAGGGAAAAACTGTTTTTT. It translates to CASSLAIGRREKLFF.

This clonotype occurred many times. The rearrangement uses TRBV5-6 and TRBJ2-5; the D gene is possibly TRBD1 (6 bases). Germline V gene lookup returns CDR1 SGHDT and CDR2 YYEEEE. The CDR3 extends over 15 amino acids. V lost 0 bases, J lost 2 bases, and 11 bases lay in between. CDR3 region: CASSLADSLQETQYF. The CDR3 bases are TGTGCCAGCAGCTTGGCGGACAGCCTTCAAGAGACCCAGTACTTC. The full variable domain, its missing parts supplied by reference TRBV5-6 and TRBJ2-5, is DAGVTQSPTHLIKTRGQQVTLRCSPKSGHDTVSWYQQALGQGPQFIFQYYEEEERQRGNFPDRFSGHQFPNYSSELNVNALLLGDSALYLCASSLADSLQETQYFGPGTRLLVL.

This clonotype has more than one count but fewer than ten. In nucleotides, the CDR3 is TGTGCCAGCAGCTTCACAGGAGTCTCCTACGAGCAGTACTTC. Encoded protein: CASSFTGVSYEQYF. This chain links TRBV7-2 with TRBJ2-7; D might be TRBD1 (5 bases). In germline, CDR1 is SGHTA, CDR2 FQGNSA. With 3 bases removed from V and 0 bases from J, the gap between germline ends came to 9 bases. CDR3 length equals 14 residues.

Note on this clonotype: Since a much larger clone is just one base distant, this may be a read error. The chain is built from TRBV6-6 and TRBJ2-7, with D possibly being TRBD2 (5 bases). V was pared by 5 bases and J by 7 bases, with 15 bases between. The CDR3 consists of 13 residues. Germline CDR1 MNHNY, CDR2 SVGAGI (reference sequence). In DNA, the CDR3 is TGTGCCAGCAGTGACCAGAGGGTCGGGGAGCAGTACTTC. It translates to CASSDQRVGEQYF.

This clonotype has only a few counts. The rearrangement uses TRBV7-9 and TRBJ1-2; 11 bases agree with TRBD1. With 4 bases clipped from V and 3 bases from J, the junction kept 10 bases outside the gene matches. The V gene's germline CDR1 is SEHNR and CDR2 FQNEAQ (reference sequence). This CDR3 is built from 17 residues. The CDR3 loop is CASSSIGQGAVYYGYTF. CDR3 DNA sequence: TGTGCCAGCAGCTCGATTGGACAGGGGGCAGTGTACTATGGCTACACCTTC.

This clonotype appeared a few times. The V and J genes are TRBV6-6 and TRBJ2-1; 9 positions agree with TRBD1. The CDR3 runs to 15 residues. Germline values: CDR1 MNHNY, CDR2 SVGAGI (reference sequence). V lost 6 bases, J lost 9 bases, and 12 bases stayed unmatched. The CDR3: CASRVPGQGIGEQFF. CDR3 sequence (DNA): TGTGCCAGCAGGGTCCCGGGACAGGGCATAGGTGAGCAGTTCTTC.

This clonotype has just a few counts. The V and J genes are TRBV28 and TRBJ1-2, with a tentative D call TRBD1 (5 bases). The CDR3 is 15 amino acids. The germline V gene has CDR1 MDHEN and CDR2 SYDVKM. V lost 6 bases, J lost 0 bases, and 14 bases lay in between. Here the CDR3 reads CASSPAGTSNYGYTF. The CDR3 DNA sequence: TGTGCCAGCAGCCCTGCAGGGACCTCTAACTATGGCTACACCTTC.

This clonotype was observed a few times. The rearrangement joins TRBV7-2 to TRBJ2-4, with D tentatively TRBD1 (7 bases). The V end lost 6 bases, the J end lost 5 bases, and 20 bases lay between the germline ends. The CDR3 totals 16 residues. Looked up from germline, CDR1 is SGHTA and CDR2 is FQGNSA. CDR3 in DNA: TGTGCCAGCAGTTCAGGGGGGCGGGCGCGGGAAAACATTCAGTACTTC. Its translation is CASSSGGRARENIQYF.

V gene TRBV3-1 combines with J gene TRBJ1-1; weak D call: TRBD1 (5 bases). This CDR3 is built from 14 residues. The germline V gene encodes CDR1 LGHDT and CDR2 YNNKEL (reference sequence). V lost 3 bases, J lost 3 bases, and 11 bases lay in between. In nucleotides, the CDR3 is TGTGCCAGCAGCCAGACAGCTCGTGACACTGAAGCTTTCTTT. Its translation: CASSQTARDTEAFF.

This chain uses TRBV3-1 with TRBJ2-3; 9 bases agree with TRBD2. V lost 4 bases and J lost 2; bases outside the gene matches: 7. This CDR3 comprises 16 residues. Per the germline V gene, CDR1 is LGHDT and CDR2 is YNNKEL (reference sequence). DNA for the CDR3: TGTGCCAGCAGCCGGAAGCGGGGGGTTGACACAGATACGCAGTATTTT. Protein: CASSRKRGVDTDTQYF.

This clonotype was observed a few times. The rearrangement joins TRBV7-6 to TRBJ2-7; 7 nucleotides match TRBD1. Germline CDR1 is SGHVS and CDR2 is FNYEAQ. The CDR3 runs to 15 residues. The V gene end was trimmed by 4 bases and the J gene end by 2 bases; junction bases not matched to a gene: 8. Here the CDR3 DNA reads TGTGCCAGCAGCTCCCACAGGGGCTTTACCTACGAGCAGTACTTC. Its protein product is CASSSHRGFTYEQYF.

CDR3 loop: CASSLGDRVASNEQFF. Written as DNA, the CDR3 is TGTGCCAGCAGCTTAGGGGACAGGGTGGCAAGCAATGAGCAGTTCTTC. The chain is built from TRBV7-2 and TRBJ2-1; TRBD1 matches 9 bases. Trimming took 1 base from V and 6 from J; bases not matched to a gene: 7. The CDR3 is 16 residues long. Germline CDR1 SGHTA, CDR2 FQGNSA.

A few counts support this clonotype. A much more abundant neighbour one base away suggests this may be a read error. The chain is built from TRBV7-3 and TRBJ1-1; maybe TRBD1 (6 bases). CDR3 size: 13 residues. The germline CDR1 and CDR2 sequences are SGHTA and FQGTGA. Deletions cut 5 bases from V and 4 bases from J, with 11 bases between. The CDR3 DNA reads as TGTGCCAGCAGCGTAGGGGGGGCCACTGAAGCTTTCTTT. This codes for CASSVGGATEAFF.

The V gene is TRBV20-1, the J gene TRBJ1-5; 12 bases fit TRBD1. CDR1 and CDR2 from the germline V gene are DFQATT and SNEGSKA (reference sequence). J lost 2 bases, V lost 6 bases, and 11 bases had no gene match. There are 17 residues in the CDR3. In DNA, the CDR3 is TGCAGTGCCCAGGGGGACAGGGGGCGCGAGGGCAATCAGCCCCAGCATTTT. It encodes CSAQGDRGREGNQPQHF.